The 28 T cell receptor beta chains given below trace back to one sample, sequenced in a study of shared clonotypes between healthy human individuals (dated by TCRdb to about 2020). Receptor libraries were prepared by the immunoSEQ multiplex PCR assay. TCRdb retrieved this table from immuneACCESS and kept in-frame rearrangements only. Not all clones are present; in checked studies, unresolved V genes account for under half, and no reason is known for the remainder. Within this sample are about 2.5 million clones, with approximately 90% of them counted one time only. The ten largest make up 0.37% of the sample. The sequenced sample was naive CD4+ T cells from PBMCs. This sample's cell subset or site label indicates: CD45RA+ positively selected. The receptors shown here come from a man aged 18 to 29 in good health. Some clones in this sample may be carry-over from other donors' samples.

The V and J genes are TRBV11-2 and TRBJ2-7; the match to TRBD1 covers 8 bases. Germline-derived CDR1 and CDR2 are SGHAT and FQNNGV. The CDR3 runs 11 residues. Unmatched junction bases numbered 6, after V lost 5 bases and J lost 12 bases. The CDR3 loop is CASSRQGTRYF. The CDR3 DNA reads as TGTGCCAGCAGCCGACAGGGGACGAGGTACTTC.

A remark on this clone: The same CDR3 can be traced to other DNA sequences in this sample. The CDR3 sequence is CASSQERGGEQFF. The CDR3 DNA reads TGCGCCAGCAGCCAAGAGCGGGGGGGTGAGCAGTTCTTC. The V call is TRBV4-3, the J call TRBJ2-1; 9 positions agree with TRBD2. Germline CDR1 and CDR2: LGHNA and YSLEER. This CDR3 comprises 13 residues. V shed 0 bases and J 9 bases; nucleotides not matched to a gene: 0.

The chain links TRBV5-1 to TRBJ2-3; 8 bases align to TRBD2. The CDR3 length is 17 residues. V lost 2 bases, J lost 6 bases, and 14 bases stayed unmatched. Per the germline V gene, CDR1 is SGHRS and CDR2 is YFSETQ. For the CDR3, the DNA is TGCGCCAGCAGCTTATTTTCGGGAGGGCCTGTAACCGATACGCAGTATTTT. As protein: CASSLFSGGPVTDTQYF. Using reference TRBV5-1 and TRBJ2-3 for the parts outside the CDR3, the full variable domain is KAGVTQTPRYLIKTRGQQVTLSCSPISGHRSVSWYQQTPGQGLQFLFEYFSETQRNKGNFPGRFSGRQFSNSRSEMNVSTLELGDSALYLCASSLFSGGPVTDTQYFGPGTRLTVL.

The CDR3 is CASSQTGDHTNEKLFF. CDR3 bases: TGTGCCAGCAGCCAGACAGGGGATCACACTAATGAAAAACTGTTTTTT. The chain links TRBV6-6 to TRBJ1-4, with TRBD1 identical over 8 bases. V trimming: 6 bases; J trimming: 2 bases; junction bases outside the gene matches: 8. Germline V gene sequence: CDR1 MNHNY, CDR2 SVGAGI (reference sequence). The CDR3 spans 16 residues.

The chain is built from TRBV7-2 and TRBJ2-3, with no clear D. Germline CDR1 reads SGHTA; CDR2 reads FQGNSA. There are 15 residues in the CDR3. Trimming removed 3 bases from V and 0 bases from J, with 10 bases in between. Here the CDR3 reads CASSFQVASTDTQYF. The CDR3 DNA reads TGTGCCAGCAGCTTTCAGGTTGCTAGCACAGATACGCAGTATTTT.

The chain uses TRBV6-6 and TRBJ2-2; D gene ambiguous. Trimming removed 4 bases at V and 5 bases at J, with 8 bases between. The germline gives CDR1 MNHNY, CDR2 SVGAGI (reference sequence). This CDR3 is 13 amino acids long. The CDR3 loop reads CASSFDTTGELFF. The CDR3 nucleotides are TGTGCCAGCAGTTTCGATACGACCGGGGAGCTGTTTTTT.

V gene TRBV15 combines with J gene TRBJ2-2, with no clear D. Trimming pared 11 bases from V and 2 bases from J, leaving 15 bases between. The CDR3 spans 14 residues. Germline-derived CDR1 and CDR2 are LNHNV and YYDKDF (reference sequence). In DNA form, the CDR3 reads TGTGCCTCGGCTCAGGCTCCCAACACCGGGGAGCTGTTTTTT. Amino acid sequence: CASAQAPNTGELFF.

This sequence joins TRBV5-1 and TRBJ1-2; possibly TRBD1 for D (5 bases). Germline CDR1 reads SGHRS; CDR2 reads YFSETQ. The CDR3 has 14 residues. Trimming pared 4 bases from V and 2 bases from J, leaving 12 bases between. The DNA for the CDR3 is TGCGCCAGCAGCCCCGAGTGGGGGAACTATGGCTACACCTTC. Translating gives CASSPEWGNYGYTF.

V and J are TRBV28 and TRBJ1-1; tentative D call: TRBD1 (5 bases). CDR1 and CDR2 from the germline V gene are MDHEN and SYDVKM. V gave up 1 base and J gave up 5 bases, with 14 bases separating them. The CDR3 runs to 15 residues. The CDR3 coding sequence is TGTGCCAGCAGTTTATTGACCAGGGCCCCTACTGAAGCTTTCTTT. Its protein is CASSLLTRAPTEAFF.

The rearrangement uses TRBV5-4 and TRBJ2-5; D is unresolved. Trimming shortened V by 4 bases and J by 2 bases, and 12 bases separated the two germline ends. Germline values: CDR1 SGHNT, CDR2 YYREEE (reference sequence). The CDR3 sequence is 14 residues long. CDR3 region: CASSPALSQETQYF. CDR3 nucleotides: TGTGCCAGCAGCCCCGCCCTGAGTCAAGAGACCCAGTACTTC. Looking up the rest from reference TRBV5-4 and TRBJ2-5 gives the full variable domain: ETGVTQSPTHLIKTRGQQVTLRCSSQSGHNTVSWYQQALGQGPQFIFQYYREEENGRGNFPPRFSGLQFPNYSSELNVNALELDDSALYLCASSPALSQETQYFGPGTRLLVL.

For the CDR3, the DNA is TGTGCCAGCAGCTTTCCGGGACAGGAGGACTATGGCTACACCTTC. Translating it yields CASSFPGQEDYGYTF. This chain uses TRBV5-4 with TRBJ1-2; TRBD1 matches at 8 bases. V trimming: 2 bases; J trimming: 3 bases; junction bases outside the gene matches: 6. This CDR3 has 15 residues. The germline gives CDR1 SGHNT, CDR2 YYREEE (reference sequence). Filled out from reference TRBV5-4 and TRBJ1-2, the complete variable domain reads ETGVTQSPTHLIKTRGQQVTLRCSSQSGHNTVSWYQQALGQGPQFIFQYYREEENGRGNFPPRFSGLQFPNYSSELNVNALELDDSALYLCASSFPGQEDYGYTFGSGTRLTVV.

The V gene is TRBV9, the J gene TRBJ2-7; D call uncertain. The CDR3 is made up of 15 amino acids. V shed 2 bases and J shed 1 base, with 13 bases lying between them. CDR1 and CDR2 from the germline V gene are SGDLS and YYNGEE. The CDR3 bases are TGTGCCAGCAGCGTCAACCCATACGGGTCCTACGAGCAGTACTTC. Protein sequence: CASSVNPYGSYEQYF.

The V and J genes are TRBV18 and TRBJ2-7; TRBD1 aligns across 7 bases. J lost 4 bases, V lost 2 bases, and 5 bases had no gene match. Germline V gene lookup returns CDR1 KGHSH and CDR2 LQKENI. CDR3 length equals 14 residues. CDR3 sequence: CASSPDRVPYEQYF. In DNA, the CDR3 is TGTGCCAGCTCACCAGACAGGGTCCCATACGAGCAGTACTTC.

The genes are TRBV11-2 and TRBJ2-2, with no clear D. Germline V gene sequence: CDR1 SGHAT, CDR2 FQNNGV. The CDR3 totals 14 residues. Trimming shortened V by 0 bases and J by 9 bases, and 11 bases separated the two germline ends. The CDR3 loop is CASSLEDTHRELFF. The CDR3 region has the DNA TGTGCCAGCAGCTTAGAAGACACCCACCGGGAGCTGTTTTTT.

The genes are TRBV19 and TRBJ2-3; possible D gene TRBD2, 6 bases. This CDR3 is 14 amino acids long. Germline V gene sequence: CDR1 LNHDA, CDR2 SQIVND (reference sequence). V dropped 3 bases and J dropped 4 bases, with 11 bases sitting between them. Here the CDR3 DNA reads TGTGCCAGTAGTATCGGAGGGACTGCAGATACGCAGTATTTT. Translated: CASSIGGTADTQYF. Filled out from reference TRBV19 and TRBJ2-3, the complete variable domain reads DGGITQSPKYLFRKEGQNVTLSCEQNLNHDAMYWYRQDPGQGLRLIYYSQIVNDFQKGDIAEGYSVSREKKESFPLTVTSAQKNPTAFYLCASSIGGTADTQYFGPGTRLTVL.

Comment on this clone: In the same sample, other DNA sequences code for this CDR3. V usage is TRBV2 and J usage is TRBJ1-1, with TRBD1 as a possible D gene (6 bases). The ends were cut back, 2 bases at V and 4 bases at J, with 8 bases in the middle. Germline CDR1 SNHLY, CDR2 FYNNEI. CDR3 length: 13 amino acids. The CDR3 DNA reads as TGTGCCAGCAGTGAACAGGGGAGCACTGAAGCTTTCTTT. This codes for CASSEQGSTEAFF.

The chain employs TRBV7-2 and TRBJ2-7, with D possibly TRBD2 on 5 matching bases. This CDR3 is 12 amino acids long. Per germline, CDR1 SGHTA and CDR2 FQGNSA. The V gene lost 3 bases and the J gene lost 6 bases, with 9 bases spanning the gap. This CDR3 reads CASSFPGVEQYF. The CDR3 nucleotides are TGTGCCAGCAGCTTTCCCGGGGTCGAGCAGTACTTC.

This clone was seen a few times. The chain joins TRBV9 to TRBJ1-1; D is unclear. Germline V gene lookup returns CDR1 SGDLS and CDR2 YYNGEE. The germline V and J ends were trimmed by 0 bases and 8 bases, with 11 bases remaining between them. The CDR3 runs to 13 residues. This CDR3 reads CASSVGSEPEAFF. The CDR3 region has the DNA TGTGCCAGCAGCGTAGGTTCGGAGCCCGAAGCTTTCTTT.

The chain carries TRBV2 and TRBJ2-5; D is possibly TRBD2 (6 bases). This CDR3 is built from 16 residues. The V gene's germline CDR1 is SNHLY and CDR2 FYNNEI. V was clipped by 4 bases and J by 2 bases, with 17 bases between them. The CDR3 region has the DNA TGTGCCAGCAGTGGATGGGTGGGAGGTTCTCAAGAGACCCAGTACTTC. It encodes CASSGWVGGSQETQYF.

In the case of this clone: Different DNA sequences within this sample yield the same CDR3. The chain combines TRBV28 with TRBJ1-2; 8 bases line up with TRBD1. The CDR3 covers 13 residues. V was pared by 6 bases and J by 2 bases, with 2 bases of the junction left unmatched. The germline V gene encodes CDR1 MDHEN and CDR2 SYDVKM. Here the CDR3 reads CASSRDRNYGYTF. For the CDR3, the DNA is TGTGCCAGCAGCCGGGACAGGAACTATGGCTACACCTTC.

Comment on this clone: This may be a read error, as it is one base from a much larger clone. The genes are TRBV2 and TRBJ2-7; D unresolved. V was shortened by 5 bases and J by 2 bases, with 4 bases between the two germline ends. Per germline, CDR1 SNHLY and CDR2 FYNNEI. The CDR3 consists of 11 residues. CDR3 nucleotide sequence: TGTGCCAGCAGTTCCACCTACGAGCAGTACTTC. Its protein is CASSSTYEQYF.

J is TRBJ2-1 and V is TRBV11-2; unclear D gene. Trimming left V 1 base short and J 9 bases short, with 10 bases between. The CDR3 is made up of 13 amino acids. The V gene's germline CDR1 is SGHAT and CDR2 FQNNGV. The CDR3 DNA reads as TGTGCCAGCAGCTTAGGCCCGAGCGCTGAGCAGTTCTTC. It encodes CASSLGPSAEQFF.

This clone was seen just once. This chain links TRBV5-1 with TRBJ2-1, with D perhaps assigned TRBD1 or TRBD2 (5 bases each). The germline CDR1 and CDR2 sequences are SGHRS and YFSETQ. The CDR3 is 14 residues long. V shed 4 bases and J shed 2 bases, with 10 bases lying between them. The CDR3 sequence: CASSRDRTYNEQFF. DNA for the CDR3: TGCGCCAGCAGCCGGGACCGAACCTACAATGAGCAGTTCTTC.

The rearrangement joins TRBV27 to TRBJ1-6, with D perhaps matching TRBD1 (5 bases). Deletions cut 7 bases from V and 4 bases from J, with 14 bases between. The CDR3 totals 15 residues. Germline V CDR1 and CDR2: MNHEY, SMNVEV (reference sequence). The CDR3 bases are TGTGCCAGCAAGGGAGGGACCACATATAATTCACCCCTCCACTTT. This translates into CASKGGTTYNSPLHF.

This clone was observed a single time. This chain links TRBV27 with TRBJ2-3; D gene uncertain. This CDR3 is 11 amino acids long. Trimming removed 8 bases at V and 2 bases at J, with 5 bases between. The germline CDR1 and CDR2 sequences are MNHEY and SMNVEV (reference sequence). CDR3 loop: CASQTTDTQYF. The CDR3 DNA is TGTGCCAGCCAAACCACAGATACGCAGTATTTT.

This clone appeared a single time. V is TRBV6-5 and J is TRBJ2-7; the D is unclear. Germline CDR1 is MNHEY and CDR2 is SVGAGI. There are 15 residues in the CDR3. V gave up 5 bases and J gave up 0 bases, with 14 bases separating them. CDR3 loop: CASSPPRSLSYEQYF. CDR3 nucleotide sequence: TGTGCCAGCAGTCCTCCCAGGTCCCTCTCCTACGAGCAGTACTTC.

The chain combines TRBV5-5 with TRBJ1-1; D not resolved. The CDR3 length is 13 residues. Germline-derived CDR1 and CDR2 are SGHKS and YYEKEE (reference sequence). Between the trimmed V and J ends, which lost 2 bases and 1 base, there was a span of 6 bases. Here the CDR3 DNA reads TGTGCCAGCAGCTTCTACACGAACACTGAAGCTTTCTTT. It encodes CASSFYTNTEAFF.

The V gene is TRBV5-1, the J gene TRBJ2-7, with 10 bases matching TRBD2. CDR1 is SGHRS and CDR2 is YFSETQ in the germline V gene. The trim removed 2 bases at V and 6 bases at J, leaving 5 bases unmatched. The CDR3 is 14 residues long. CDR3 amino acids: CASSLLAGPVEQYF. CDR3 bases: TGCGCCAGCAGCTTACTAGCGGGACCGGTCGAGCAGTACTTC.